The 25 T cell receptor beta chains in this list originate from one sample, sequenced in a study of cytomegalovirus exposure and HLA in healthy donors. TCRdb keeps only in-frame clones here, not all; method: immunoSEQ multiplex PCR. This table has around 100,000 clones, around 96% appearing once. Source material: PBMCs. These receptors were taken from a woman under 30 in good health and CMV-seronegative.

V is TRBV7-6 and J is TRBJ2-2; 10 positions match TRBD1. The CDR3 extends over 17 amino acids. The V gene's germline CDR1 is SGHVS and CDR2 FNYEAQ. Unmatched junction bases numbered 7, after V lost 0 bases and J lost 6 bases. DNA of the CDR3: TGTGCCAGCAGCTTAGCACCGGGACAGGGGTTCTCCGGGGAGCTGTTTTTT. It is translated as CASSLAPGQGFSGELFF.

V is TRBV6-5 and J is TRBJ2-3; D is unresolved. V lost 2 bases and J 0 bases, leaving 6 bases between the germline ends. The CDR3 spans 14 residues. Germline V gene data show CDR1 as MNHEY and CDR2 as SVGAGI. CDR3 nucleotide sequence: TGTGCCAGCAGTTACGTCCAGAGCACAGATACGCAGTATTTT. Protein product: CASSYVQSTDTQYF.

This chain connects TRBV6-5 to TRBJ2-5; a possible D gene is TRBD2 (6 bases). V lost 6 bases and J 4 bases, leaving 15 bases between the germline ends. The CDR3 extends over 14 amino acids. CDR1 and CDR2 from the germline V gene are MNHEY and SVGAGI. The CDR3: CASSRRRGGETQYF. DNA for the CDR3: TGTGCCAGCAGCCGCAGGAGGGGTGGAGAGACCCAGTACTTC.

This clone showed up just once. V gene TRBV7-6 combines with J gene TRBJ1-4; TRBD1 matches 9 bases. Looked up from germline, CDR1 is SGHVS and CDR2 is FNYEAQ. V trimming: 1 base; J trimming: 2 bases; junction bases outside the gene matches: 14. The CDR3 is 20 residues long. The CDR3 loop reads CASSLVPYGTGMVTNEKLFF. CDR3 DNA sequence: TGTGCCAGCAGCTTAGTTCCTTACGGGACAGGGATGGTGACTAATGAAAAACTGTTTTTT.

V usage is TRBV19 and J usage is TRBJ2-7; the D gene is possibly TRBD1 (6 bases). This CDR3 contains 16 residues. V shed 5 bases and J shed 4 bases, with 21 bases lying between them. Germline V gene sequence: CDR1 LNHDA, CDR2 SQIVND (reference sequence). CDR3 nucleotide sequence: TGTGCCAGTAGTTCTCCTTCCCGGGACACAAATTACGAGCAGTACTTC. Its protein is CASSSPSRDTNYEQYF. Variable domain in full (rest from reference TRBV19 and TRBJ2-7): DGGITQSPKYLFRKEGQNVTLSCEQNLNHDAMYWYRQDPGQGLRLIYYSQIVNDFQKGDIAEGYSVSREKKESFPLTVTSAQKNPTAFYLCASSSPSRDTNYEQYFGPGTRLTVT.

V gene TRBV7-2 combines with J gene TRBJ1-5, with 7 bases aligning to TRBD1. After removal of 5 bases from V and 0 bases from J, the junction contained 7 bases not matched to a gene. Per the germline V gene, CDR1 is SGHTA and CDR2 is FQGNSA. The CDR3 is 16 amino acids. The CDR3 DNA follows: TGTGCCAGCAGCCGCGGGACAGCGGCTAGCAATCAGCCCCAGCATTTT. Residues: CASSRGTAASNQPQHF.

This chain joins TRBV14 and TRBJ1-5; D is ambiguous. There are 14 residues in the CDR3. Germline V gene sequence: CDR1 SGHDN, CDR2 FVKESK. Trimming took 4 bases from V and 2 from J, leaving 9 bases between them. Written as DNA, the CDR3 is TGTGCCAGCAGCCGCCTGGGCGGCAATCAGCCCCAGCATTTT. Amino acid sequence: CASSRLGGNQPQHF.

The rearrangement joins TRBV30 to TRBJ1-5, with D maybe TRBD1 (5 bases). This CDR3 is 15 amino acids long. Deletions cut 5 bases from V and 4 bases from J, with 18 bases between. Germline V gene sequence: CDR1 GTSNPN, CDR2 SVGIG (reference sequence). DNA of the CDR3: TGTGCCTGGTCCAAAAAGGGACTGTCGAATCAGCCCCAGCATTTT. This encodes CAWSKKGLSNQPQHF.

The chain is built from TRBV30 and TRBJ1-3, with a possible D match to TRBD1 (5 bases). Germline V lookup: CDR1 GTSNPN, CDR2 SVGIG (reference sequence). With 0 bases removed from V and 4 bases from J, the gap between germline ends came to 16 bases. This CDR3 contains 16 residues. CDR3 sequence: CAWSVLAGTAGNTIYF. In DNA form, the CDR3 reads TGTGCCTGGAGTGTATTGGCAGGGACTGCGGGAAACACCATATATTTT.

This clone was found a few times. The chain joins TRBV4-3 to TRBJ2-1; D perhaps matches TRBD2 (6 bases). Germline values: CDR1 LGHNA, CDR2 YSLEER. V was clipped by 1 base and J by 4 bases, with 17 bases between them. This CDR3 has 17 amino acids. The CDR3 DNA is TGCGCCAGCAGCCAAGTTGGTGGAGGGCTTCGTTACAATGAGCAGTTCTTC. This translates into CASSQVGGGLRYNEQFF.

The rearrangement uses TRBV7-8 and TRBJ2-7; D not certain. Germline V gives CDR1 SGHVS, CDR2 FQNEAQ. V shed 1 base and J shed 2 bases, with 12 bases lying between them. The CDR3 is 15 residues long. The CDR3 here is CASSLVVTAAYEQYF. Written as DNA, the CDR3 is TGTGCCAGCAGCTTAGTAGTTACTGCCGCCTACGAGCAGTACTTC.

The rearrangement joins TRBV5-6 to TRBJ1-1; TRBD1 agrees at 8 bases. Germline CDR1 SGHDT, CDR2 YYEEEE. The CDR3 runs 14 residues. With V trimmed by 1 base and J by 3 bases, 2 bases remained unmatched. CDR3 coding DNA: TGTGCCAGCAGCTTGCCGACAGGGGACACTGAAGCTTTCTTT. Translating gives CASSLPTGDTEAFF.

The rearrangement joins TRBV10-3 to TRBJ1-6, with TRBD1 matching over 7 bases. The CDR3 is 16 residues long. The germline V gene has CDR1 ENHRY and CDR2 SYGVKD. The V segment lost 0 bases and the J segment 11 bases; nucleotides outside the gene matches: 10. CDR3 amino acids: CAISESGTVKHPPLHF. The CDR3 DNA follows: TGTGCCATCAGTGAGTCCGGGACAGTCAAGCATCCACCCCTCCACTTT.

The chain uses TRBV18 and TRBJ2-7; 10 nucleotides match TRBD1. The trim removed 5 bases at V and 5 bases at J, leaving 3 bases unmatched. The CDR3 loop spans 13 amino acids. Germline V gives CDR1 KGHSH, CDR2 LQKENI. For the CDR3, the DNA is TGTGCCAGCTCAGCCGGGACAGGGGACGAGCAGTACTTC. This codes for CASSAGTGDEQYF.

The chain has TRBV15 and TRBJ1-4, with TRBD1 matching over 8 bases. V was clipped by 6 bases and J by 7 bases; unmatched bases: 7. Germline loops: CDR1 LNHNV, CDR2 YYDKDF (reference sequence). This CDR3 is built from 14 residues. As DNA, the CDR3 is TGTGCCACCAGGGAAACAGGGGGTGGTGAAAAACTGTTTTTT. Translated, it gives CATRETGGGEKLFF.

The chain recombines TRBV5-1 with TRBJ2-3, with 8 bases lining up with TRBD1. The CDR3 has 15 residues. Germline trimming cut 6 bases from V and 2 bases from J; bases unmatched to any gene: 8. Germline V gives CDR1 SGHRS, CDR2 YFSETQ. The CDR3 is CASTLGQGYTDTQYF. CDR3 DNA: TGCGCCAGCACCTTAGGACAGGGTTACACAGATACGCAGTATTTT.

V gene TRBV6-5 combines with J gene TRBJ1-2; D gene uncertain. In germline, CDR1 is MNHEY, CDR2 SVGAGI. CDR3 size: 15 residues. With 0 bases removed from V and 6 bases from J, the gap between germline ends came to 14 bases. CDR3: CASSYSERGINGYTF. The CDR3 region has the DNA TGTGCCAGCAGTTACTCGGAACGGGGAATAAATGGCTACACCTTC.

This clone was observed a single time. This chain joins TRBV11-2 and TRBJ2-1, with 10 bases matching TRBD2. Germline loops: CDR1 SGHAT, CDR2 FQNNGV. The CDR3 has 15 residues. Unmatched junction bases numbered 0, after V lost 4 bases and J lost 0 bases. The CDR3 DNA reads as TGTGCCAGCAGCTCTAGCGGGAGCTCCTACAATGAGCAGTTCTTC. Its protein product is CASSSSGSSYNEQFF.

CDR3 protein: CASCDITTAYEQYF. The CDR3 DNA follows: TGTGCCAGCTGCGATATAACGACAGCCTACGAGCAGTACTTC. This chain links TRBV2 with TRBJ2-7; D is perhaps TRBD1 (5 bases). Germline values: CDR1 SNHLY, CDR2 FYNNEI. The V and J ends lost 8 bases and 2 bases respectively, with 16 bases between them. There are 14 residues in the CDR3.

The V call is TRBV21-1, the J call TRBJ2-7; TRBD2, the table's D call, lacks a check against the DNA. TRBV21-1 represents a pseudogene. There are 18 residues in the CDR3. The CDR3 bases are TGTGCCAGCATCGGGGGAGGGGGTGTCAATGTTTTCTCCTACGAGCAGTACTTC. It specifies CASIGGGGVNVFSYEQYF.

V gene TRBV18 combines with J gene TRBJ1-1; 9 bases map to TRBD1. The CDR3 is 17 amino acids. Unmatched junction bases numbered 7, after V lost 0 bases and J lost 2 bases. Germline-derived CDR1 and CDR2 are KGHSH and LQKENI. The CDR3 spells CASSPPTGGISNTEAFF. In nucleotides, the CDR3 is TGTGCCAGCTCACCACCGACAGGGGGGATCTCCAACACTGAAGCTTTCTTT.

This chain connects TRBV7-6 to TRBJ2-7; 7 bases are shared with TRBD1. This CDR3 contains 15 residues. Germline-derived CDR1 and CDR2 are SGHVS and FNYEAQ. V lost 1 base to trimming and J lost 0 bases; unmatched junction nucleotides: 3. As DNA, the CDR3 is TGTGCCAGCAGCTTAGAACAGGGGCACTCCTACGAGCAGTACTTC. Its protein is CASSLEQGHSYEQYF.

The CDR3 nucleotides are TGTGCCATCACCGGACAGGGTGGTAACACCATATATTTT. The encoded protein is CAITGQGGNTIYF. The chain links TRBV10-3 to TRBJ1-3; TRBD1 aligns across 8 bases. Germline V CDR1 and CDR2: ENHRY, SYGVKD. This CDR3 is built from 13 residues. Trimming took 7 bases from V and 7 from J; bases not matched to a gene: 6.

This chain connects TRBV7-2 to TRBJ2-7; D is ambiguous. There are 13 residues in the CDR3. Germline V lookup: CDR1 SGHTA, CDR2 FQGNSA. Trimming took 5 bases from V and 3 from J, leaving 11 bases between them. CDR3 bases: TGTGCCAGCAGCCCCGGGTCTCGCTACGAGCAGTACTTC. Protein product: CASSPGSRYEQYF.

This clone was detected only once. In nucleotides, the CDR3 is TGTGCCAGCAGTTTATTTGGCAGGGAAGGTGACGAGCAGTACTTC. It translates to CASSLFGREGDEQYF. V is TRBV27 and J is TRBJ2-7; TRBD1 might be the D (5 bases). Per the germline V gene, CDR1 is MNHEY and CDR2 is SMNVEV (reference sequence). The V end lost 1 base, the J end lost 5 bases, and 15 bases lay between the germline ends. This CDR3 has 15 amino acids.